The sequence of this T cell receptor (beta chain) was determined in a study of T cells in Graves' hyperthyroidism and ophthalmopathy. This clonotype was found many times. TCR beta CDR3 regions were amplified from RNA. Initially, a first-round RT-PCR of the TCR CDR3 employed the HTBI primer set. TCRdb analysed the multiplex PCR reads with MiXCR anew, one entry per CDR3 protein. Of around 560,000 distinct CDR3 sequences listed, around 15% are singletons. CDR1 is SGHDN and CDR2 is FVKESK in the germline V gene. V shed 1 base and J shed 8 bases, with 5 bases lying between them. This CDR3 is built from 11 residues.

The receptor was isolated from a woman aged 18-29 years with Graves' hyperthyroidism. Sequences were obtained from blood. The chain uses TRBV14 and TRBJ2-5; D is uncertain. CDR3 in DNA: TGTGCCAGCAGCCAAGGGAGTACCCAGTACTTC. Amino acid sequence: CASSQGSTQYF.